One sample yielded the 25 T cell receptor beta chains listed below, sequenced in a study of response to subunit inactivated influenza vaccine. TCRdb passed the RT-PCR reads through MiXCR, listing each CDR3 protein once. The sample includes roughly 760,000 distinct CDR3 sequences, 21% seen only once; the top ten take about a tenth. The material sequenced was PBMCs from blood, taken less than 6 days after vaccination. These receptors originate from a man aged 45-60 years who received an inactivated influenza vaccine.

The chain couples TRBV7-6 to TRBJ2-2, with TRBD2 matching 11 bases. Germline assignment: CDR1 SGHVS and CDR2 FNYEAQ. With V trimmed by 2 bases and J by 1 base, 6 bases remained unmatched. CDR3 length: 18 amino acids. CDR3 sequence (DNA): TGTGCCAGCAGCTTAACCGGGACTAGCGGAGAGAACACCGGGGAGCTGTTTTTT. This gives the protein CASSLTGTSGENTGELFF.

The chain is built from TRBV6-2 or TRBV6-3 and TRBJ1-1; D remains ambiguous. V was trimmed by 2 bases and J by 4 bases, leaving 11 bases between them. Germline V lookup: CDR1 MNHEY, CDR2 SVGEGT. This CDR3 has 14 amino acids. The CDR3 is CASSYGGDFTEAFF. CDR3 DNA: TGTGCCAGCAGTTACGGTGGGGATTTCACTGAAGCTTTCTTT.

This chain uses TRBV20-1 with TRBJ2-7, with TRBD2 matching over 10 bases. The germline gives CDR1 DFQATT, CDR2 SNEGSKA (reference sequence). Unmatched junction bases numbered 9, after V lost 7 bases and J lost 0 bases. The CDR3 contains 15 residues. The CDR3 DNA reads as TGCAGTGTTGGTTCCGGGACTAGCGTCTCCTACGAGCAGTACTTC. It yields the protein CSVGSGTSVSYEQYF.

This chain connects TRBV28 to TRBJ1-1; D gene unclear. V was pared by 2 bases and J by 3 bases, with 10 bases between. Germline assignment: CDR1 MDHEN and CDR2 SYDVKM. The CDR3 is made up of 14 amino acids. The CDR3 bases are TGTGCCAGCAGTTTACATCCCGGATACACTGAAGCTTTCTTT. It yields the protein CASSLHPGYTEAFF.

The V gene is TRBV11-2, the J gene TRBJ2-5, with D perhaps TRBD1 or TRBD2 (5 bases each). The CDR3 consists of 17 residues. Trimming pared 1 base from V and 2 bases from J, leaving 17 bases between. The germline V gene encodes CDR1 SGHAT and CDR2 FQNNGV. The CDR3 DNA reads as TGTGCCAGCAGCTTAGTATCGGGTTGGGGGTTGCAAGAGACCCAGTACTTC. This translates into CASSLVSGWGLQETQYF. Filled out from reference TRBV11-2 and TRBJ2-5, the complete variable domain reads EAGVAQSPRYKIIEKRQSVAFWCNPISGHATLYWYQQILGQGPKLLIQFQNNGVVDDSQLPKDRFSAERLKGVDSTLKIQPAKLEDSAVYLCASSLVSGWGLQETQYFGPGTRLLVL.

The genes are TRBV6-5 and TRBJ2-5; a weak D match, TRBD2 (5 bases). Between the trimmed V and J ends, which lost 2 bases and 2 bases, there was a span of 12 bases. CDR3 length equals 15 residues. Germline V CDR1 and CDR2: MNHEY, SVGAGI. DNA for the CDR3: TGTGCCAGCAGTTACATGCGGACTGCTCAAGAGACCCAGTACTTC. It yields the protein CASSYMRTAQETQYF.

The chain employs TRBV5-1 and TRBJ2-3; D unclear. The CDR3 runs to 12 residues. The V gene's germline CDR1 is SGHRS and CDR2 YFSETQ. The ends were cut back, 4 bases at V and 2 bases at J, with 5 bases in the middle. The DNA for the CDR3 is TGCGCCAGCAGCCATAACACAGATACGCAGTATTTT. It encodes CASSHNTDTQYF.

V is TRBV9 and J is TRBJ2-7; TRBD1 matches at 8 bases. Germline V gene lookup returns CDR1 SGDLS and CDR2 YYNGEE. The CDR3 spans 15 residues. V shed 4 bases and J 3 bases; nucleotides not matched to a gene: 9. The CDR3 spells CASSPSRTGIYEQYF. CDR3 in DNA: TGTGCCAGCAGCCCTTCCAGGACAGGGATCTACGAGCAGTACTTC.

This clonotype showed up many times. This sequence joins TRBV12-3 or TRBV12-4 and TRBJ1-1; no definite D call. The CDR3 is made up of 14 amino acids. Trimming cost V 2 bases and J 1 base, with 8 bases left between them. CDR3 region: CASSLRRSNTEAFF. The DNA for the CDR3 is TGTGCCAGCAGTTTACGGCGGTCGAACACTGAAGCTTTCTTT.

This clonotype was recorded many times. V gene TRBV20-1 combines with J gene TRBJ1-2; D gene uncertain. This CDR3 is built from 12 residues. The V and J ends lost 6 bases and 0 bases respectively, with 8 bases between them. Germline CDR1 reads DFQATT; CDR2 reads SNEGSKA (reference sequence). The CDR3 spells CSAISANYGYTF. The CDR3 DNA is TGCAGTGCAATCAGTGCTAACTATGGCTACACCTTC.

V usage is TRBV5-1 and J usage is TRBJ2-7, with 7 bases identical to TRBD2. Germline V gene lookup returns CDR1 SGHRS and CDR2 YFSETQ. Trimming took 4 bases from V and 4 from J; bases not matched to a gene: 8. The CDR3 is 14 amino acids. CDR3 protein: CASSNPGLSYEQYF. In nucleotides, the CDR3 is TGCGCCAGCAGCAACCCGGGACTAAGTTACGAGCAGTACTTC.

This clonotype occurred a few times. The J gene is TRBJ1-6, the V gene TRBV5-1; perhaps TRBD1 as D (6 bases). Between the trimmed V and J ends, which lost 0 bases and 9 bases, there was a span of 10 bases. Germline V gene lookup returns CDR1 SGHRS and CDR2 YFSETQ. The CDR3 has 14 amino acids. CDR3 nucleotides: TGCGCCAGCAGCTTGGACAGGGAGAGTTCACCCCTCCACTTT. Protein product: CASSLDRESSPLHF. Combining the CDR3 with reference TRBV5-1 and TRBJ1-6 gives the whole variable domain KAGVTQTPRYLIKTRGQQVTLSCSPISGHRSVSWYQQTPGQGLQFLFEYFSETQRNKGNFPGRFSGRQFSNSRSEMNVSTLELGDSALYLCASSLDRESSPLHFGNGTRLTVT.

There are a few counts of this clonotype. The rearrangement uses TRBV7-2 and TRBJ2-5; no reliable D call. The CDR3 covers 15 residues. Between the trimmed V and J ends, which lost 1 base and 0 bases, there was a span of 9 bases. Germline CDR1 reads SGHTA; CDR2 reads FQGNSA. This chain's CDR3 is CASSLVSAYQETQYF. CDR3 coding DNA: TGTGCCAGCAGCTTAGTTTCGGCCTACCAAGAGACCCAGTACTTC.

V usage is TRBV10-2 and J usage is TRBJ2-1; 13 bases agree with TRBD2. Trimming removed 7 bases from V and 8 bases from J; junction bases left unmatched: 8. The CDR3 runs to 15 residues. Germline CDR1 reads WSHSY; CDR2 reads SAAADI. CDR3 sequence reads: CASKETSGGAYEQFF. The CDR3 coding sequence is TGCGCCAGCAAAGAAACTAGCGGGGGGGCCTATGAGCAGTTCTTC.

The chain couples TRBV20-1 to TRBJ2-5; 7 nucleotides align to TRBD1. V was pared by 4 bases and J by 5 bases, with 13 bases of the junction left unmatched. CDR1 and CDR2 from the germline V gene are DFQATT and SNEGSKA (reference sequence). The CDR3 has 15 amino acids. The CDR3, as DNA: TGCAGTGCTATAACAGGGGCTGGTCATCAGGAGACCCAGTACTTC. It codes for CSAITGAGHQETQYF.

CDR3 DNA: TGTGCCAGCAGTTACGCCGGGACAGGGCCCCCAGATACGCAGTATTTT. Protein product: CASSYAGTGPPDTQYF. The V call is TRBV6-5, the J call TRBJ2-3, with TRBD1 matching 9 bases. The CDR3 runs to 16 residues. The V gene end was trimmed by 2 bases and the J gene end by 4 bases; junction bases not matched to a gene: 7. Germline V gene lookup returns CDR1 MNHEY and CDR2 SVGAGI.

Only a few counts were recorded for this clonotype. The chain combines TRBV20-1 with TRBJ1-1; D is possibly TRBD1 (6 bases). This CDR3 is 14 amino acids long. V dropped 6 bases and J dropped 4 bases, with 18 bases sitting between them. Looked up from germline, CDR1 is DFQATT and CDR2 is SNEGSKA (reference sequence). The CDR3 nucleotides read TGCAGTGCCGCTCTGTGGGGGGCGGGCACTGAAGCTTTCTTT. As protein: CSAALWGAGTEAFF.

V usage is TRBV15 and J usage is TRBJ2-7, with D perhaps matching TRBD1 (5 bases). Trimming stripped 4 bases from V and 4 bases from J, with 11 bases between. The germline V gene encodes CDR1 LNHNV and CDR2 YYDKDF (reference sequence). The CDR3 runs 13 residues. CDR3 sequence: CATSTSRQYEQYF. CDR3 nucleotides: TGTGCCACCAGCACATCTAGACAGTACGAGCAGTACTTC.

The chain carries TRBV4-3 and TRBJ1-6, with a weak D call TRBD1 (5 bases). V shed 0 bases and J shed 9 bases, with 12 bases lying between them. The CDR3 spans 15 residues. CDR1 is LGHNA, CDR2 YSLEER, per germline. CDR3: CASSQETGGRSPLHF. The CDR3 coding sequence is TGCGCCAGCAGCCAAGAAACGGGGGGACGTTCACCCCTCCACTTT.

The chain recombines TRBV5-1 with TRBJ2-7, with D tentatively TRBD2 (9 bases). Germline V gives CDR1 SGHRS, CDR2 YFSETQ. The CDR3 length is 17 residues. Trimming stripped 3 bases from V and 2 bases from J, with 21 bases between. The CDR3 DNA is TGCGCCAGCAGCTCGGACAGGGCTTGGACTAGCGCCTACGAGCAGTACTTC. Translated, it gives CASSSDRAWTSAYEQYF.

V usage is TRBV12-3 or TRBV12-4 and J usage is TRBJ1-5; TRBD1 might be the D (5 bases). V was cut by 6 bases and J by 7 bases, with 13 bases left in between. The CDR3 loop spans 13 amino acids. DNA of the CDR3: TGTGCCAGCAGCCAGGGCGCCTGGCAGCCCCAGCATTTT. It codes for CASSQGAWQPQHF.

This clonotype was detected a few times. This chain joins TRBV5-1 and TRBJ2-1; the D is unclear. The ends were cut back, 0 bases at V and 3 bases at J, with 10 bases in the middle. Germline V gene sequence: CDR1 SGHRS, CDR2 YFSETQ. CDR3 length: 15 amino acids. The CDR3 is CASSLDRALYNEQFF. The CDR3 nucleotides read TGCGCCAGCAGCTTGGATAGGGCTCTCTACAATGAGCAGTTCTTC.

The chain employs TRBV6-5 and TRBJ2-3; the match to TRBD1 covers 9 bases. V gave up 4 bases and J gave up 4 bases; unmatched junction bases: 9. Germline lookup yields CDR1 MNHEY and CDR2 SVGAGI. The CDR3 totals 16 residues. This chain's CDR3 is CASSLTPGQGADTQYF. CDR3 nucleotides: TGTGCCAGCAGTTTAACCCCGGGACAGGGAGCAGATACGCAGTATTTT.

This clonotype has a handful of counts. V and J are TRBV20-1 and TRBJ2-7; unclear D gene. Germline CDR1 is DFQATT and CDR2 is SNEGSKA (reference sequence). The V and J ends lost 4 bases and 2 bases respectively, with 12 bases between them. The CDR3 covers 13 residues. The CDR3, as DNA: TGCAGTGCTACTGTGTTATACCCCTACGAGCAGTACTTC. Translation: CSATVLYPYEQYF.

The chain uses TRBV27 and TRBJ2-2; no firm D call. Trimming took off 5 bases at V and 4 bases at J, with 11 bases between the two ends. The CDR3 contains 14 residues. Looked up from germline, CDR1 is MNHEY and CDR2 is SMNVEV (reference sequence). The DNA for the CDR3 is TGTGCCAGCAGTCCCAGAGCTGTCACCGGGGAGCTGTTTTTT. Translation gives CASSPRAVTGELFF.